This TCR beta chain derives from a study of cytomegalovirus exposure and HLA in healthy donors. Study-wide points: Specificity for CMV antigens was confirmed in vitro for three of the CMV-associated chains. When analyzed later, the rates of TCR association showed variation by HLA locus, with DRB1 the most and HLA-C the fewest. The majority of CMV-associated TCR beta chains were reported as apparently HLA-restricted in a later analysis. A missense DCLRE1C variant was associated with V- and J-gene trimming of TCR beta chains in a later analysis, and an independent cohort replicated the association.

A note on this clone: The antigen remains unidentified.

In the PCR, 60 Vbeta and 13 Jbeta primers were used. The data were produced by immunoSEQ multiplex PCR, yet TCRdb's version contains in-frame clones alone and is incomplete. The data contain 150,000 or so clones, 80% to 90% of them singletons. The specimen sequenced was PBMCs. This clonotype was obtained from a woman between 18 and 30 years old in good health and CMV-seronegative.

Here the CDR3 DNA reads TGCGCCAGCAGCTCACTGGCCTTGGGACAGGGAAACACCGGGGAGCTGTTTTTT. This encodes CASSSLALGQGNTGELFF. V usage is TRBV5-1 and J usage is TRBJ2-2, with 9 nucleotides matching TRBD1. The CDR3 is 18 amino acids. Trimming took 3 bases from V and 2 from J; bases not matched to a gene: 11. CDR1 and CDR2 from the germline V gene are SGHRS and YFSETQ.